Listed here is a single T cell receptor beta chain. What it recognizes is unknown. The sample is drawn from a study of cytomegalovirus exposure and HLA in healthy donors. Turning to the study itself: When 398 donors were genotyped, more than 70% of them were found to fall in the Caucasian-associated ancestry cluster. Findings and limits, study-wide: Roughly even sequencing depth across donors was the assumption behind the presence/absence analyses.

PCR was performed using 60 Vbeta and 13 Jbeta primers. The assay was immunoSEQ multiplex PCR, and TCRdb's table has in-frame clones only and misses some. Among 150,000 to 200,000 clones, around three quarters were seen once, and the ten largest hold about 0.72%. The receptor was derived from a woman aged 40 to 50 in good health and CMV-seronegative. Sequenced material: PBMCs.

CDR3 DNA sequence: TGTGCCAGCAGTCCCCAGGGTTTCCCCCGGGAGAATGAGCAGTTCTTC. This codes for CASSPQGFPRENEQFF. The V and J genes are TRBV28 and TRBJ2-1; TRBD2 might be the D (6 bases). Trimming stripped 5 bases from V and 7 bases from J, with 21 bases between. This CDR3 has 16 residues. Germline values: CDR1 MDHEN, CDR2 SYDVKM.